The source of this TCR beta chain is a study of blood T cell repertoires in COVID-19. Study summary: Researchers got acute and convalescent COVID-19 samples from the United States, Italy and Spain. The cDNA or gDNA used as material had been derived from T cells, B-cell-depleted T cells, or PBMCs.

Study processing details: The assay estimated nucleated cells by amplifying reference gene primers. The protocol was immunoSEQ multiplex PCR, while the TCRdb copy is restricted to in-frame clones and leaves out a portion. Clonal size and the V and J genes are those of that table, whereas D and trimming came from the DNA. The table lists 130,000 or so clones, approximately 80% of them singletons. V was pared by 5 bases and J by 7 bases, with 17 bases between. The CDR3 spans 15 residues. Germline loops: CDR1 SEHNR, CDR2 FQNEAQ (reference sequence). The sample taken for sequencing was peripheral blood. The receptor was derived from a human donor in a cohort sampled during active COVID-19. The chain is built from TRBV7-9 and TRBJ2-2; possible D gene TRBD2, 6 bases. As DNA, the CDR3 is TGTGCCAGCAGCCCAGCGGCGGGGCGTTTCGGGGAGCTGTTTTTT. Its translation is CASSPAAGRFGELFF. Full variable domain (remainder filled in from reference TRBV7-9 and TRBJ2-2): DTGVSQNPRHKITKRGQNVTFRCDPISEHNRLYWYRQTLGQGPEFLTYFQNEAQLEKSRLLSDRFSAERPKGSFSTLEIQRTEQGDSAMYLCASSPAAGRFGELFFGEGSRLTVL.